The clone carrying this T cell receptor (beta chain) was recorded many times. What it recognizes is unknown. This entry comes from a study of blood T cells in healthy people across ages. Overall study findings and caveats: Samples with more naive T cells showed higher observed beta diversity.

The junction had 5 bases not matched to a gene; V was cut back by 5 bases and J by 2 bases. CDR3 length: 14 amino acids. Per the germline V gene, CDR1 is SGHVS and CDR2 is FNYEAQ. Total RNA, at least 5.5 micrograms per sample, came from PBMCs. For the second PCR, which ran for about 6 to 11 cycles, a sample-barcoded 5' primer and a J-beta primer mix were used. Each cDNA molecule was tagged by a template-switch adaptor that had 12 random nucleotides. MiXCR, applied by TCRdb to the 5' RACE reads, yields one record per CDR3 protein. This table holds more than 900,000 distinct CDR3 sequences, around 25% found once. These data were also filed under a second study, of T cells of mothers and their children.

The clonotype was recovered from a girl aged 2 to 10 in good health. This chain uses TRBV7-6 with TRBJ2-5; 7 nucleotides match TRBD1. The sample comprised blood. The CDR3 spells CASSTGTEQETQYF. The CDR3 DNA is TGTGCCAGCAGCACAGGGACAGAGCAAGAGACCCAGTACTTC.